One sample yielded the 18 T cell receptor beta chains listed below, sequenced in a study of a mutant IDH1 vaccine in newly diagnosed glioma. TCRdb keeps only in-frame clones here, not all; method: immunoSEQ multiplex PCR. The profile shows tens of thousands of clones, 78% of them singletons. This sample's time point: week 23, last vaccination. In the vaccine, a single dose held 300 ug of the mutant IDH1 20-mer peptide, along with topical imiquimod. Their antigens remain unidentified. The specimen was PBMCs, collected from a glioma patient whose treatment included an IDH1 peptide vaccine. The receptors originated from a middle-aged woman with glioma. Some clones in this sample may be carry-over from other donors' samples.

This clone was detected only a few times. The V gene is TRBV7-9, the J gene TRBJ2-1; possibly TRBD1 for D (6 bases). Trimming pared 5 bases from V and 10 bases from J, leaving 18 bases between. The CDR3 loop spans 14 amino acids. The germline gives CDR1 SEHNR, CDR2 FQNEAQ (reference sequence). CDR3 residues: CASSETLGAGEQFF. The CDR3 DNA sequence: TGTGCCAGCAGCGAGACTTTGGGGGCAGGAGAGCAGTTCTTC. The full variable domain, rest sourced from reference TRBV7-9 and TRBJ2-1, is DTGVSQNPRHKITKRGQNVTFRCDPISEHNRLYWYRQTLGQGPEFLTYFQNEAQLEKSRLLSDRFSAERPKGSFSTLEIQRTEQGDSAMYLCASSETLGAGEQFFGPGTRLTVL.

The chain links TRBV28 to TRBJ1-5; D not certain. This CDR3 is built from 14 residues. Germline lookup yields CDR1 MDHEN and CDR2 SYDVKM. V was clipped by 6 bases and J by 7 bases, with 16 bases between them. CDR3 nucleotides: TGTGCCAGCAGCCCGGGAGTCCGAGGACAGCCCCAGCATTTT. Translation gives CASSPGVRGQPQHF.

The DNA of the CDR3 is TGTGCCAGCTCACCCGACAGACGCCGGGCCCAGTACTTC. Translating it yields CASSPDRRRAQYF. The genes are TRBV18 and TRBJ2-5; TRBD1 might be the D (5 bases). The CDR3 consists of 13 residues. Trimming pared 3 bases from V and 9 bases from J, leaving 14 bases between. Germline-derived CDR1 and CDR2 are KGHSH and LQKENI.

This rearrangement joins TRBV6-1 to TRBJ1-3; D remains unclear. The CDR3 runs 11 residues. The V gene lost 1 base and the J gene lost 7 bases, with 2 bases spanning the gap. Per germline, CDR1 MNHNS and CDR2 SASEGT. The chain's CDR3 is CASSEGNTIYF. CDR3 coding DNA: TGTGCCAGCAGTGAAGGGAACACCATATATTTT.

This clone turned up a few times. The CDR3 DNA reads as TGTGCCAGCAGTTTAGCAGGCAGCTACGAGCAGTACTTC. Protein sequence: CASSLAGSYEQYF. The chain employs TRBV27 and TRBJ2-7; D is unclear. The V end was cut by 2 bases, the J end by 3 bases, with 8 bases between. The CDR3 is 13 residues long. CDR1 and CDR2 (germline): MNHEY, SMNVEV (reference sequence).

The gene calls are TRBV30 and TRBJ1-5; D gene unclear. Looked up from germline, CDR1 is GTSNPN and CDR2 is SVGIG (reference sequence). V was pared by 0 bases and J by 5 bases, with 8 bases between. CDR3 size: 13 residues. The CDR3: CAWSVSYDQPQHF. CDR3 nucleotides: TGTGCCTGGAGTGTGTCTTATGATCAGCCCCAGCATTTT.

The rearrangement uses TRBV27 and TRBJ2-7, with D uncertain. The germline V and J ends were trimmed by 4 bases and 5 bases, with 9 bases remaining between them. The CDR3 extends over 12 amino acids. CDR1 and CDR2 (germline): MNHEY, SMNVEV (reference sequence). The CDR3 spells CASSSFWNEQYF. DNA of the CDR3: TGTGCCAGCAGTTCCTTCTGGAACGAGCAGTACTTC.

The chain carries TRBV29-1 and TRBJ1-2; unclear D gene. Germline CDR1 SQVTM, CDR2 ANQGSEA. The ends were cut back, 7 bases at V and 3 bases at J, with 12 bases in the middle. The CDR3 length is 12 residues. The CDR3 region is CSAAPFDYGYTF. DNA of the CDR3: TGCAGCGCCGCTCCCTTCGACTATGGCTACACCTTC.

The chain employs TRBV7-3 and TRBJ2-7, with TRBD2 identical over 7 bases. The V and J ends lost 1 base and 5 bases, in that order; junction bases with no gene match: 2. CDR3 length: 13 amino acids. The germline gives CDR1 SGHTA, CDR2 FQGTGA. CDR3 loop: CASSLRGGNEQYF. CDR3 nucleotide sequence: TGTGCCAGCAGCTTAAGGGGGGGGAACGAGCAGTACTTC.

The chain recombines TRBV5-1 with TRBJ2-3; D may match TRBD1 or TRBD2 (5 bases each). Germline CDR1 is SGHRS and CDR2 is YFSETQ. V was cut by 7 bases and J by 1 base, with 16 bases left in between. CDR3 size: 15 residues. DNA of the CDR3: TGCGCCAGCTACCCCGGGGAAGGGGGCACAGATACGCAGTATTTT. Amino acid sequence: CASYPGEGGTDTQYF.

The chain employs TRBV15 and TRBJ1-1; D not resolved. Trimming took off 0 bases at V and 6 bases at J, with 11 bases between the two ends. CDR3 length: 14 residues. Germline V gene sequence: CDR1 LNHNV, CDR2 YYDKDF (reference sequence). The CDR3 DNA is TGTGCCACCAGCAGAGAGAGGAGCCTGGCTGAAGCTTTCTTT. Translating it yields CATSRERSLAEAFF.

The chain carries TRBV10-1 and TRBJ2-5; TRBD1 aligns across 9 bases. V shed 10 bases, J shed 4 bases, and the junction held 10 bases outside the gene matches. The CDR3 is made up of 14 amino acids. CDR1 WNHNN and CDR2 SYGVQD come from the germline V gene (reference sequence). The CDR3 loop reads CANLTGGAGETQYF. CDR3 in DNA: TGCGCCAACCTCACAGGGGGCGCAGGAGAGACCCAGTACTTC.

The chain is built from TRBV6-5 and TRBJ2-1; 7 nucleotides agree with TRBD1. CDR3 length: 14 residues. V shed 2 bases, J shed 6 bases, and the junction held 4 bases outside the gene matches. Germline assignment: CDR1 MNHEY and CDR2 SVGAGI. CDR3 sequence: CASSYPDRANEQFF. The DNA of the CDR3 is TGTGCCAGCAGTTACCCCGACAGGGCCAATGAGCAGTTCTTC.

The rearrangement uses TRBV7-9 and TRBJ1-2; perhaps TRBD1 as D (5 bases). The germline V gene encodes CDR1 SEHNR and CDR2 FQNEAQ (reference sequence). With 3 bases removed from V and 4 bases from J, the gap between germline ends came to 12 bases. This CDR3 region has 14 residues. Here the CDR3 reads CASSLDTEIYGYTF. The CDR3 region has the DNA TGTGCCAGCAGCTTGGACACAGAAATCTATGGCTACACCTTC.

The chain carries TRBV20-1 and TRBJ1-2; D might be TRBD1 (6 bases). The germline gives CDR1 DFQATT, CDR2 SNEGSKA (reference sequence). Trimming pared 5 bases from V and 9 bases from J, leaving 10 bases between. This CDR3 contains 10 residues. The CDR3 sequence is CSAADSSYTF. The CDR3 DNA reads as TGCAGTGCTGCGGACAGTAGCTACACCTTC.

This chain connects TRBV5-1 to TRBJ2-3; 8 bases align to TRBD2. Germline CDR1 SGHRS, CDR2 YFSETQ. The V and J ends lost 4 bases and 4 bases, in that order; junction bases with no gene match: 14. The CDR3 runs to 17 residues. This chain's CDR3 is CASSKGLAEAAPDTQYF. CDR3 coding DNA: TGCGCCAGCAGCAAAGGACTAGCCGAAGCCGCCCCAGATACGCAGTATTTT.

This clone is medium-sized within its sample. This chain links TRBV28 with TRBJ2-7; TRBD1 matches 8 bases. CDR1 is MDHEN, CDR2 SYDVKM, per germline. This CDR3 is 12 amino acids long. Losses at the gene ends were 6 bases for V and 8 bases for J; bases not matched to a gene: 6. The CDR3 loop reads CASSPRQGKQYF. The CDR3 DNA is TGTGCCAGCAGCCCCCGACAGGGGAAGCAGTACTTC. Full variable domain (outside the CDR3, taken from reference TRBV28 and TRBJ2-7): DVKVTQSSRYLVKRTGEKVFLECVQDMDHENMFWYRQDPGLGLRLIYFSYDVKMKEKGDIPEGYSVSREKKERFSLILESASTNQTSMYLCASSPRQGKQYFGPGTRLTVT.

The chain carries TRBV25-1 and TRBJ2-2; the D gene is possibly TRBD1 (6 bases). The CDR3 length is 17 residues. CDR1 is MGHDK and CDR2 is SYGVNS in the germline V gene. Deletions cut 1 base from V and 1 base from J, with 13 bases between. The CDR3: CASSESGQSWNTGELFF. The CDR3 region has the DNA TGTGCCAGCAGTGAATCTGGACAGTCATGGAACACCGGGGAGCTGTTTTTT.